These 10 T cell receptor beta chains share one sample of origin, sequenced in a study of T-cell reconstitution after alpha-beta-depleted transplantation in children. It was with unique molecular identifiers that the TCRbeta library was prepared. In TCRdb, the PCR reads were re-called with MiXCR into one record per CDR3 protein. The table shows approximately 630,000 distinct CDR3 sequences, with about 12% occurring only once. Sequencing used PBMCs, obtained before TCRalphabeta/CD19-depleted stem cell transplant. The origin of the receptors is a girl aged 2-10 years with congenital amegakaryocytic thrombocytopenia, due to receive a stem cell transplant.

This clonotype was seen at least ten times. This chain uses TRBV6-5 with TRBJ2-1; 9 nucleotides agree with TRBD2. CDR1 MNHEY and CDR2 SVGAGI come from the germline V gene. The CDR3 sequence is 16 residues long. V gave up 4 bases and J gave up 9 bases; unmatched junction bases: 13. CDR3 region: CASSWRFSSGRAEQFF. CDR3 nucleotides: TGTGCCAGCAGTTGGCGGTTTAGTAGCGGGAGAGCTGAGCAGTTCTTC.

The rearrangement uses TRBV12-3 or TRBV12-4 and TRBJ2-2, with 12 bases aligning to TRBD2. After removal of 6 bases from V and 5 bases from J, the junction contained 4 bases not matched to a gene. The CDR3 loop spans 15 amino acids. The CDR3 DNA follows: TGTGCCAGCAGGACACTAGCGGGGGGAACCGGGGAGCTGTTTTTT. Protein: CASRTLAGGTGELFF.

This clonotype was recorded at least ten times. V usage is TRBV29-1 and J usage is TRBJ1-2; D unresolved. The CDR3 consists of 14 residues. The germline V gene has CDR1 SQVTM and CDR2 ANQGSEA. Trimming took off 5 bases at V and 6 bases at J, with 19 bases between the two ends. The CDR3 nucleotides read TGCAGCGTTCTTTTACATACTCGGCAGGATGGCTACACCTTC. This sequence encodes CSVLLHTRQDGYTF.

The J gene is TRBJ2-7, the V gene TRBV29-1; TRBD1 matches at 11 bases. The CDR3 consists of 13 residues. Germline lookup yields CDR1 SQVTM and CDR2 ANQGSEA. V shed 7 bases, J shed 1 base, and the junction held 3 bases outside the gene matches. Written as DNA, the CDR3 is TGCAGCGGGAGGGACAGGGGGTCCTACGAGCAGTACTTC. It encodes CSGRDRGSYEQYF.

The chain carries TRBV12-3 or TRBV12-4 and TRBJ2-1; 9 bases align to TRBD2. The CDR3 is 16 residues long. Unmatched junction bases numbered 9, after V lost 6 bases and J lost 3 bases. CDR3 coding DNA: TGTGCCAGCAGCCCATGGGCGGGAGGGGGCTACAATGAGCAGTTCTTC. It is translated as CASSPWAGGGYNEQFF.

This clonotype has ten or more counts. The chain has TRBV5-4 and TRBJ2-3, with TRBD2 matching 9 bases. V shed 2 bases and J 3 bases; nucleotides not matched to a gene: 4. The germline CDR1 and CDR2 sequences are SGHNT and YYREEE (reference sequence). This CDR3 is 15 amino acids long. The CDR3 protein is CASSLLTSGTDTQYF. CDR3 nucleotide sequence: TGTGCCAGCAGCTTACTGACTAGCGGTACAGATACGCAGTATTTT.

The chain links TRBV10-3 to TRBJ1-2; D may be TRBD1 (6 bases). Germline CDR1 ENHRY, CDR2 SYGVKD. Between the trimmed V and J ends, which lost 2 bases and 4 bases, there was a span of 20 bases. The CDR3 length is 17 residues. The CDR3 DNA reads as TGTGCCATCAGTGAGGTGTCACGGGGCAGGGGAACCTATGGCTACACCTTC. It yields the protein CAISEVSRGRGTYGYTF.

This rearrangement joins TRBV6-1 to TRBJ2-1; D not certain. The CDR3 runs 15 residues. Germline lookup yields CDR1 MNHNS and CDR2 SASEGT. V was trimmed by 5 bases and J by 4 bases, leaving 15 bases between them. CDR3 bases: TGTGCCAGCAGTCCGCGACGTCATTTGTACAATGAGCAGTTCTTC. It yields the protein CASSPRRHLYNEQFF.

The V call is TRBV4-2, the J call TRBJ2-7; 8 nucleotides agree with TRBD2. Germline CDR1 is LGHNA and CDR2 is YNFKEQ. J lost 3 bases, V lost 0 bases, and 10 bases had no gene match. The CDR3 length is 17 residues. The CDR3 coding sequence is TGTGCCAGCAGCCAAGAAAGGACGCGGGAGGCCTACTACGAGCAGTACTTC. It specifies CASSQERTREAYYEQYF.

There are a few counts of this clonotype. The V and J genes are TRBV2 and TRBJ2-4; maybe TRBD1 (6 bases). The CDR3 is 14 residues long. Per germline, CDR1 SNHLY and CDR2 FYNNEI. Trimming removed 4 bases from V and 8 bases from J, with 15 bases in between. The CDR3, as DNA: TGTGCCAGCAGTGGAGAGGCAGGGGCGGACATTCAGTACTTC. This encodes CASSGEAGADIQYF. Variable domain in full (rest from reference TRBV2 and TRBJ2-4): EPEVTQTPSHQVTQMGQEVILRCVPISNHLYFYWYRQILGQKVEFLVSFYNNEISEKSEIFDDQFSVERPDGSNFTLKIRSTKLEDSAMYFCASSGEAGADIQYFGAGTRLSVL.